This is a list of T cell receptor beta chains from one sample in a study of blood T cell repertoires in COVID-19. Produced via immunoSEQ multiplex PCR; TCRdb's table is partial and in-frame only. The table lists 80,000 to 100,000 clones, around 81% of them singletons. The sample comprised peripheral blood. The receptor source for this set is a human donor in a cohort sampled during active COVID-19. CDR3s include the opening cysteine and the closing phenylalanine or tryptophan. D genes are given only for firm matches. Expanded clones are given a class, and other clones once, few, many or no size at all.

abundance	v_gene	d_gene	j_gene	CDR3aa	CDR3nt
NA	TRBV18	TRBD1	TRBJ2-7	CASSTNRGYEQYF	TGTGCCAGCTCAACAAACAGGGGATACGAGCAGTACTTC
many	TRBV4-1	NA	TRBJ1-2	CASSQEADYYGYTF	TGCGCCAGCAGCCAAGAGGCCGACTACTATGGCTACACCTTC
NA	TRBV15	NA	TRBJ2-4	CATSRTPSSGQAYF	TGTGCCACCAGCAGAACACCTAGTAGCGGTCAGGCGTACTTC
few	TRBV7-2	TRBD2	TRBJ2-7	CASSSERGGPHEQYF	TGTGCCAGCAGCTCTGAGCGGGGGGGCCCCCACGAGCAGTACTTC
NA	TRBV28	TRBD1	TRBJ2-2	CASSPADSLGTVNTGELFF	TGTGCCAGCAGCCCGGCCGACTCACTCGGGACAGTGAACACCGGGGAGCTGTTTTTT
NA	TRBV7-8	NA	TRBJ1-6	CASSLAGATSYNSPLHF	TGTGCCAGCAGCTTAGCAGGGGCCACCTCCTATAATTCACCCCTCCACTTT
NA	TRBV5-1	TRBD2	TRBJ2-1	CASSRTSGEANEQFF	TGCGCCAGCTCCCGGACTAGCGGGGAGGCCAATGAGCAGTTCTTC
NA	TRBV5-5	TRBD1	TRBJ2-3	CASSWGQIGGTQYF	TGTGCCAGCAGCTGGGGACAGATTGGAGGTACGCAGTATTTT
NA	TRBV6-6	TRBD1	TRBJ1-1	CASSSTLQGENLGAFF	TGTGCCAGCAGTTCGACATTACAGGGGGAAAATCTCGGAGCTTTCTTT
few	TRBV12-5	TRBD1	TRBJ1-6	CASDRWTGTYNSPLHF	TGTGCTAGTGATAGATGGACAGGGACCTATAATTCACCCCTCCACTTT
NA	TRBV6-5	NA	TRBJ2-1	CASSSLPSDNEQFF	TGTGCCAGCAGTTCCCTCCCTAGTGACAATGAGCAGTTCTTC
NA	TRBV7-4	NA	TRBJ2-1	CASSLIESGVAEQFF	TGTGCCAGCAGCTTAATCGAGTCAGGGGTAGCAGAGCAGTTCTTC
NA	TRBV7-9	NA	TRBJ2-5	CASSGADQETQYF	TGTGCCAGCAGCGGGGCGGACCAAGAGACCCAGTACTTC
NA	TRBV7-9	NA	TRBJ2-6	CASSGASDGANVLTF	TGTGCCAGCAGCGGGGCTAGCGACGGGGCCAACGTCCTGACTTTC
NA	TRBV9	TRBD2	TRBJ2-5	CASSASSGGAQETQYF	TGTGCCAGCAGCGCCAGTAGCGGGGGGGCCCAAGAGACCCAGTACTTC
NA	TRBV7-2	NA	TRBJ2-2	CASSLAPGPNTGELFF	TGTGCCAGCAGCTTAGCGCCAGGGCCGAACACCGGGGAGCTGTTTTTT
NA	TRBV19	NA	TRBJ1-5	CASSIQEGRQPQHF	TGTGCCAGTAGTATCCAAGAGGGCAGACAGCCCCAGCATTTT
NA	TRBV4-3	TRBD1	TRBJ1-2	CASSQDRDSSRYGYTF	TGCGCCAGCAGCCAAGATCGGGACAGCTCGCGCTATGGCTACACCTTC
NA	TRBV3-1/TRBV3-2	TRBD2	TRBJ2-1	CASSLLSTSGGAGIRSYNEQFF	TGTGCCAGCAGCCTCCTATCAACTAGCGGGGGGGCTGGTATAAGGTCCTACAATGAGCAGTTCTTC
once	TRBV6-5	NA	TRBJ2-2	CASSSLSTGELFF	TGTGCCAGCAGTTCTCTAAGCACCGGGGAGCTGTTTTTT
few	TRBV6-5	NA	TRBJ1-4	CARRDRTATNEKLFF	TGTGCCAGGAGAGACAGAACTGCAACTAATGAAAAACTGTTTTTT
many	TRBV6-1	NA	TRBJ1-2	CASSEEDYYGYTF	TGTGCCAGCAGTGAAGAGGACTACTATGGCTACACCTTC
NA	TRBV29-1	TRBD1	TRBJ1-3	CSVATGTGSGNTIYF	TGCAGCGTAGCAACCGGGACAGGGTCTGGAAACACCATATATTTT
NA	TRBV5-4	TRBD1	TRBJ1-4	CASSPGQDNEKLFF	TGTGCCAGCAGCCCGGGACAGGATAATGAAAAACTGTTTTTT
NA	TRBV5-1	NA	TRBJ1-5	CASSPTGMYQPQHF	TGCGCCAGCAGCCCCACAGGGATGTATCAGCCCCAGCATTTT
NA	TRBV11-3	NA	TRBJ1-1	CASSLVRGTSEAFF	TGTGCCAGCAGCTTAGTACGGGGAACTTCGGAAGCTTTCTTT
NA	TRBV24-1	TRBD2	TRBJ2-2	CATSDLAGDAGELFF	TGTGCCACCAGTGATTTGGCGGGGGATGCCGGGGAGCTGTTTTTT
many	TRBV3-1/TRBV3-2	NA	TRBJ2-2	CASSGGAVSGELFF	TGTGCCAGCAGCGGGGGGGCCGTATCCGGGGAGCTGTTTTTT
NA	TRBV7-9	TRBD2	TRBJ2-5	CASRLSGGTEETQYF	TGTGCCAGCAGACTTAGCGGGGGCACAGAAGAGACCCAGTACTTC
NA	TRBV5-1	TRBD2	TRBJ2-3	CASSDGTSGRTDTQYF	TGCGCCAGCAGCGACGGGACTAGCGGGCGCACAGATACGCAGTATTTT
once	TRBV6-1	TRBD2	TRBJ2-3	CASSAAGGKRITDTQYF	TGTGCCAGCAGTGCAGCGGGGGGGAAGAGGATCACAGATACGCAGTATTTT
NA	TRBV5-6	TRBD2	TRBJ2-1	CASSLAPWAGESYNEQFF	TGTGCCAGCAGCTTGGCCCCCTGGGCGGGAGAGTCCTACAATGAGCAGTTCTTC
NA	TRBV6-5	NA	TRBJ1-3	CASSNDRSSGNTIYF	TGTGCCAGCAGTAACGACAGGAGCTCTGGAAACACCATATATTTT
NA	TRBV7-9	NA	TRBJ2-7	CASSTSTVDYEQYF	TGTGCCAGCAGCACCAGTACAGTGGACTACGAGCAGTACTTC
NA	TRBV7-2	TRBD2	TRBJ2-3	CASSLVVAGGDTQYF	TGTGCCAGCAGCTTAGTAGTAGCGGGGGGAGATACGCAGTATTTT